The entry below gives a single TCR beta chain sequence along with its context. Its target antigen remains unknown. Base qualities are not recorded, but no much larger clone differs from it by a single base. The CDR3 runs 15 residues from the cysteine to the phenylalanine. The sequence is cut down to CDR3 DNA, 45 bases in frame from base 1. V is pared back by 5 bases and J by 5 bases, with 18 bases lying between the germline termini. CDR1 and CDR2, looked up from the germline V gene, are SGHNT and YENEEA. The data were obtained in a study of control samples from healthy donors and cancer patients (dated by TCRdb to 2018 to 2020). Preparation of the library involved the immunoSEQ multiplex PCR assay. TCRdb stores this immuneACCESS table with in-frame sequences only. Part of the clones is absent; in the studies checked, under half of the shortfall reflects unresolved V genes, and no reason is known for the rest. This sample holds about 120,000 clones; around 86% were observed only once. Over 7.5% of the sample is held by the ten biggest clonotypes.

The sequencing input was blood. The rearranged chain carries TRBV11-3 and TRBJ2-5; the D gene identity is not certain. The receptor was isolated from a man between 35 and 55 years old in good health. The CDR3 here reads CASSAPGNVRETQYF. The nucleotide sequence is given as TGTGCCAGCAGCGCCCCGGGTAACGTGAGGGAGACCCAGTACTTC.